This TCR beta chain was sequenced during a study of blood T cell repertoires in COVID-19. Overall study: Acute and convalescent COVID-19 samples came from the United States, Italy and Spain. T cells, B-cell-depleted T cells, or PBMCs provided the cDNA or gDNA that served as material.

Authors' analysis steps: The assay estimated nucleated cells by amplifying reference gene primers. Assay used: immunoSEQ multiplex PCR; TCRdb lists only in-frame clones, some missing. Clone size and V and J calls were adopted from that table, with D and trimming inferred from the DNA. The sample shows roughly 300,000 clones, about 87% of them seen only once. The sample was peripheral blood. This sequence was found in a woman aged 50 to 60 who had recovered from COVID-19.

For the CDR3, the DNA is TGTGCCAGCACTCCCCAGGGTAGCTCTGGAAACACCATATATTTT. It is translated as CASTPQGSSGNTIYF. The chain carries TRBV28 and TRBJ1-3; D is possibly TRBD1 (5 bases). This CDR3 is 15 amino acids long. The germline gives CDR1 MDHEN, CDR2 SYDVKM. Trimming took 7 bases from V and 0 from J, leaving 13 bases between them. Drawing the rest from reference TRBV28 and TRBJ1-3, the complete variable domain is DVKVTQSSRYLVKRTGEKVFLECVQDMDHENMFWYRQDPGLGLRLIYFSYDVKMKEKGDIPEGYSVSREKKERFSLILESASTNQTSMYLCASTPQGSSGNTIYFGEGSWLTVV.